The T cell receptor beta chain under discussion was sequenced for a study of shared clonotypes between healthy human individuals. Findings and limits, study-wide: Clonotypes shared by all four donors outscored non-shared clonotypes in generation probability. Sequencing of the sorted subsets was shown by rarefaction to be incomplete despite large depth.

V dropped 4 bases and J dropped 7; count of bases not matched to a gene: 4. This CDR3 has 14 residues. Per the germline V gene, CDR1 is SGHNT and CDR2 is YYREEE (reference sequence). The authors' processing: ImmunoSEQ output held junction-only sequences without quality scores, so filtering differed. The method was immunoSEQ multiplex PCR; TCRdb's version includes in-frame clones alone and lacks a portion of them. V, J and clone size reflect that table, while D and trimming were determined from the DNA. In the table there are a few hundred thousand clones, about 97% of which are singletons. Points on this clone: Its antigen remains unknown.

The chain employs TRBV5-4 and TRBJ2-1, with 11 bases lining up with TRBD2. This TCR came from a man aged 25-40 years in good health. Sample: memory CD8+ T cells sorted from blood. Subset of the sample: CD45RO+ cells pooled with CCR7-negative TemRA cells. In nucleotides, the CDR3 is TGTGCCAGCAGCGACAGGACTAGCGGGAATGAGCAGTTCTTC. Amino acids: CASSDRTSGNEQFF. Together with reference TRBV5-4 and TRBJ2-1, the CDR3 gives the full variable domain: ETGVTQSPTHLIKTRGQQVTLRCSSQSGHNTVSWYQQALGQGPQFIFQYYREEENGRGNFPPRFSGLQFPNYSSELNVNALELDDSALYLCASSDRTSGNEQFFGPGTRLTVL.